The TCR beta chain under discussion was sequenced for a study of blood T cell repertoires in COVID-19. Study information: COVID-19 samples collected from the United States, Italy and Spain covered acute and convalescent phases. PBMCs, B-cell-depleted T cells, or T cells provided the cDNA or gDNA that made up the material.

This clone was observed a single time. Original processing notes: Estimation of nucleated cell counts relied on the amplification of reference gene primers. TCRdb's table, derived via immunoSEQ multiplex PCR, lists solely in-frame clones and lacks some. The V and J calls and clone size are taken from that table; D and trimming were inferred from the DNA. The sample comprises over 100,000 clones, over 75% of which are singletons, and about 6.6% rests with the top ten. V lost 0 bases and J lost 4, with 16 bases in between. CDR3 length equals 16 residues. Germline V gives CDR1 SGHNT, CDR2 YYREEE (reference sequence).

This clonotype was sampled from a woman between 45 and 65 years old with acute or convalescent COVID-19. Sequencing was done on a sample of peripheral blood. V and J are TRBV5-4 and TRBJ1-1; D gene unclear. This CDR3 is CASSLGSQSLGTEAFF. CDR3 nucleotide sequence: TGTGCCAGCAGCTTGGGCTCACAGAGTTTGGGCACTGAAGCTTTCTTT.